This T cell receptor beta chain is drawn from a study of cytomegalovirus exposure and HLA in healthy donors. Overall study findings and caveats: Some TCR beta chains (approximately 180 of them) were listed as cytomegalovirus-associated.

Clones were read by immunoSEQ multiplex PCR, and TCRdb kept only the in-frame ones, dropping some. The table lists under 300,000 clones, about 90% of them singletons. As concerns this clone: What it binds is not known.

Trimming cost V 4 bases and J 6 bases; bases outside gene matches: 4. The CDR3 consists of 13 residues. Germline CDR1 is SEHNR and CDR2 is FQNEAQ (reference sequence). The chain is built from TRBV7-9 and TRBJ2-3, with 7 bases fitting TRBD1. The receptor's source is a woman younger than 30 in good health and CMV-seronegative. The specimen sequenced was PBMCs. The chain's CDR3 is CASSYRGFDTQYF. The DNA for the CDR3 is TGTGCCAGCAGCTACAGGGGTTTCGATACGCAGTATTTT. The complete variable domain, with remaining parts taken from reference TRBV7-9 and TRBJ2-3, reads DTGVSQNPRHKITKRGQNVTFRCDPISEHNRLYWYRQTLGQGPEFLTYFQNEAQLEKSRLLSDRFSAERPKGSFSTLEIQRTEQGDSAMYLCASSYRGFDTQYFGPGTRLTVL.